A selection of T cell receptor beta chains follows, all from one sample in a study of Tregs in tolerant kidney transplant recipients. Assay used: immunoSEQ multiplex PCR; TCRdb lists only in-frame clones, some missing. The sample has roughly 250,000 clones, 84% seen once. The specimen sequenced was CD4+ T cells from blood. These TCRs come from a human donor in good health. Each CDR3 is given without its conserved first and last residue.

j_call | cdr3_length | v_call | cdr3_aa
TRBJ1-6 | 14 | TRBV2 | ASSGTGRSYNSPLH
TRBJ2-3 | 13 | TRBV7-9 | ASSLAGSSTDTQY
TRBJ1-1 | 13 | TRBV19 | ASSIGSGLNTEAF
TRBJ1-4 | 13 | TRBV5-6 | ASSWFTGAEEKLF
TRBJ2-3 | 12 | TRBV7-3 | ASSLAASTDTQY
TRBJ2-4 | 13 | TRBV7-8 | ASSSLELAKNIQY
TRBJ2-7 | 13 | TRBV5-1 | ASSFVTRYSYEQY
TRBJ1-1 | 10 | TRBV29-1 | SVGQGTTEAF
TRBJ2-3 | 13 | TRBV5-1 | ASSPRDGITDTQY
TRBJ1-1 | 10 | TRBV7-8 | ASSLYRSTAF
TRBJ2-2 | 13 | TRBV5-1 | ASSLREAPTGELF
TRBJ2-3 | 13 | TRBV6-1 | ASSEAGVSTDTQY
TRBJ2-1 | 12 | TRBV5-1 | ASSRGSNYNEQF
TRBJ1-5 | 13 | TRBV7-9 | ASSLEGYSNQPQH
TRBJ2-1 | 15 | TRBV6-4 | ASSDSRSGSEYNEQF
. | 16 | TRBV5-4 | ASSPRPGLAGSHYEQY
TRBJ2-7 | 14 | TRBV27 | ASSLWVPGHDYEQY
TRBJ1-1 | 13 | TRBV11-3 | ASSASFTGGTEAF
TRBJ1-3 | 13 | TRBV6-5 | ASSYDRAYGNTIY
TRBJ2-2 | 15 | TRBV19 | ASRRRTGGTNTGELF
TRBJ2-3 | 9 | TRBV5-1 | ASRNEDTQY
TRBJ2-7 | 11 | TRBV6-1 | ASSPPGTHEQY
TRBJ2-7 | 11 | TRBV2 | ATQRGSSYEQY
TRBJ2-7 | 14 | TRBV5-4 | ASSSGGGPSVNEQY
TRBJ2-3 | 15 | TRBV18 | ASSPQRLAGDTDTQY
TRBJ2-2 | 13 | TRBV6-5 | ASRRGTGRDGELF
TRBJ2-2 | 12 | TRBV29-1 | SVTGTGGFGELF
TRBJ1-2 | 13 | TRBV4-1 | ASSHRTTGNYGYT
TRBJ1-3 | 17 | TRBV5-1 | ASSPGWGSSYYSGNTIY
TRBJ2-7 | 14 | TRBV5-4 | ASSSAASGRSNEQY
TRBJ2-7 | 13 | TRBV7-9 | ASSFLPSGLYEQY
TRBJ2-7 | 11 | TRBV6-6 | ASSYGQSYEQY
TRBJ1-2 | 9 | TRBV6-5 | ASSNLYGYT
TRBJ2-3 | 14 | TRBV9 | ASSVGGGEDTDTQY
TRBJ2-7 | 14 | TRBV4-2 | ASSQETGGLSYEQY
TRBJ1-5 | 11 | TRBV30 | AWSVQSNQPQH
TRBJ1-1 | 14 | TRBV19 | ASSIMGQLKNTEAF
TRBJ1-3 | 13 | TRBV5-1 | ASSPNLGAGNTIY
TRBJ2-3 | 13 | TRBV29-1 | SVEREGSSTDTQY
TRBJ1-3 | 12 | TRBV11-1 | ASSVTGTGNTIY
TRBJ2-2 | 13 | TRBV12-5 | ASAPRWGEAGELF
TRBJ1-2 | 11 | TRBV19 | ASMRTDNYGYT
TRBJ2-2 | 13 | TRBV5-1 | ASSLGPGDTGELF
TRBJ1-2 | 12 | TRBV7-9 | ASSQMVRGDGYT
TRBJ2-1 | 14 | TRBV7-2 | ASSLGATGVYNEQF
TRBJ1-1 | 9 | TRBV30 | AWKLNTEAF
TRBJ1-2 | 13 | TRBV5-5 | ASSLSGVVNYGYT
TRBJ2-1 | 11 | TRBV30 | AWRRTGVNEQF
TRBJ2-3 | 11 | TRBV7-2 | ASRAGGRDTQY
TRBJ2-3 | 16 | TRBV7-2 | ASSLVRLAGGNGDTQY